The clone carrying this TCR beta chain was seen a handful of times. Its antigen is as yet unknown. TCRdb ran MiXCR on the 5' RACE reads and lists one entry per CDR3 protein. The sample lists hundreds of thousands of distinct CDR3 sequences, around 12% occurring once. The CDR3 spans 18 residues. Germline assignment: CDR1 MDHEN and CDR2 SYDVKM. V was clipped by 8 bases and J by 2 bases; unmatched bases: 17. The source of the sample is a study of identical twins. Points from the study as a whole: Among out-of-frame alpha sequences shared by twins, low generation probability occurred in excess. In cord blood, abundant beta clonotypes had fewer insertions; memory showed no trend.

This sample also appeared in a second study, on yellow fever vaccine responses in identical twins. Per that study: In identical twins, vaccine T cell responses appeared partly shared and partly individual.

This TCR came from a woman aged 18-30 years in good health. The sample taken for sequencing was PBMCs. This chain joins TRBV28 and TRBJ2-7, with TRBD2 identical over 11 bases. In DNA, the CDR3 is TGTGCCAGCGGTGACTGGGGACTAGCGGACCCAGGGCCCTACGAGCAGTACTTC. As protein: CASGDWGLADPGPYEQYF.